The source of this T cell receptor (beta chain) is a study of neurological immune-mediated disorders. The unsorted libraries were made from 2 million PBMCs kept at -80 C. General study results and limits: Across subjects, expanded clones had no CDR3 amino acid sequences in common, pointing to private repertoires in all groups.

As concerns this clonotype: The target antigen is unknown. This may arise from a read error, as a much more abundant clone is one base away.

From germline, CDR1 is SGHDN and CDR2 FVKESK. CDR3 size: 11 residues. 5'RACE generated cDNA with 10-nucleotide random UMIs. In every sequencing run, more than 200 million TCR-beta sequences were generated from 15-18 subjects. Via MiXCR, TCRdb re-called the 5' RACE reads, giving one row per CDR3 protein. The table records roughly 100,000 distinct CDR3 sequences, roughly 3.5% of them present only once. The sample comprised PBMCs. The chain couples TRBV14 to TRBJ2-3; no clear D gene. The receptor was isolated from a woman between 18 and 29 years old with multiple sclerosis. Here the CDR3 reads CDSSQGHTQYF. The DNA of the CDR3 is TGTGACAGCAGCCAAGGACATACGCAGTATTTT.